These 14 T cell receptor beta chains were sequenced from one sample in a study of technical replicates of blood from four donors. Sequenced by immunoSEQ multiplex PCR; TCRdb stores in-frame clones only, minus some. Among some 94,000 clones, 90% to 96% were seen once, and the ten largest hold approximately 0.35%. Sample: T cells isolated from PBMCs. These receptors were collected from a human donor in good health.

The chain employs TRBV7-9 and TRBJ1-5, with D hard to call. This CDR3 is built from 16 residues. The germline V and J ends were trimmed by 0 bases and 5 bases, with 14 bases remaining between them. CDR1 is SEHNR and CDR2 is FQNEAQ in the germline V gene (reference sequence). The CDR3 sequence: CASSLASGVSDQPQHF. As DNA, the CDR3 is TGTGCCAGCAGCTTAGCATCCGGGGTCTCGGATCAGCCCCAGCATTTT.

This sequence joins TRBV10-1 and TRBJ2-3; 13 nucleotides match TRBD2. V gave up 3 bases and J gave up 3 bases; unmatched junction bases: 6. In germline, CDR1 is WNHNN, CDR2 SYGVQD (reference sequence). CDR3 length: 17 residues. CDR3 sequence: CASSDPGTSGNTDTQYF. In nucleotides, the CDR3 is TGCGCCAGCAGTGACCCCGGGACTAGCGGGAATACAGATACGCAGTATTTT.

This clone occurred once. Other DNA sequences from this sample encode an identical CDR3 as well. CDR3 sequence: CASSFVSSYEQYF. For the CDR3, the DNA is TGTGCCAGCAGCTTCGTTAGCTCCTACGAGCAGTACTTC. The chain employs TRBV7-2 and TRBJ2-7; the D is unclear. Trimming left V 3 bases short and J 0 bases short, with 6 bases between. CDR1 is SGHTA, CDR2 FQGNSA, per germline. CDR3 length: 13 residues.

This chain connects TRBV10-3 to TRBJ2-3; D call uncertain. Germline V gives CDR1 ENHRY, CDR2 SYGVKD. This CDR3 is 12 amino acids long. The V gene lost 7 bases and the J gene lost 6 bases, with 11 bases spanning the gap. CDR3 DNA sequence: TGTGCCATCACCGGAGAGGCCGATACGCAGTATTTT. Translation: CAITGEADTQYF.

J is TRBJ1-2 and V is TRBV7-9, with D uncertain. Germline values: CDR1 SEHNR, CDR2 FQNEAQ (reference sequence). The ends were cut back, 5 bases at V and 3 bases at J, with 4 bases in the middle. The CDR3 consists of 11 residues. Here the CDR3 reads CASSPDYGYTF. The CDR3 DNA is TGTGCCAGCAGCCCGGACTATGGCTACACCTTC.

This chain connects TRBV18 to TRBJ2-5; D unresolved. CDR3 length equals 13 residues. V was cut by 5 bases and J by 2 bases, with 9 bases left in between. The germline V gene encodes CDR1 KGHSH and CDR2 LQKENI. The CDR3 loop is CASSLVDQETQYF. CDR3 nucleotide sequence: TGTGCCAGCTCATTGGTAGATCAAGAGACCCAGTACTTC.

The chain links TRBV6-6 to TRBJ2-3; possibly TRBD1 for D (5 bases). The V end lost 5 bases, the J end lost 5 bases, and 11 bases lay between the germline ends. The CDR3 covers 13 residues. CDR1 and CDR2 from the germline V gene are MNHNY and SVGAGI (reference sequence). The CDR3 loop reads CASSTGLGDTQYF. CDR3 nucleotide sequence: TGTGCCAGCAGTACAGGCTTGGGAGATACGCAGTATTTT.

The V call is TRBV5-5, the J call TRBJ2-1; TRBD2 matches 7 bases. Losses at the gene ends were 0 bases for V and 2 bases for J; bases not matched to a gene: 5. Per the germline V gene, CDR1 is SGHKS and CDR2 is YYEKEE (reference sequence). The CDR3 is made up of 16 amino acids. CDR3 in DNA: TGTGCCAGCAGCTTGGCCGGGACTACCGCCTACAATGAGCAGTTCTTC. Residues: CASSLAGTTAYNEQFF.

This chain connects TRBV19 to TRBJ2-7; 9 bases line up with TRBD1. V trimming: 1 base; J trimming: 2 bases; junction bases outside the gene matches: 3. The CDR3 consists of 15 residues. In germline, CDR1 is LNHDA, CDR2 SQIVND (reference sequence). CDR3: CASSIGTGEPYEQYF. The CDR3 DNA reads TGTGCCAGTAGTATAGGGACAGGGGAACCCTACGAGCAGTACTTC.

This clone appeared a few times. CDR3 DNA: TGTGCCAGCACCACCACCTCCGGGAACACCATATATTTT. It yields the protein CASTTTSGNTIYF. V gene TRBV9 combines with J gene TRBJ1-3, with D unclear. V lost 6 bases to trimming and J lost 7 bases, with 14 bases between them. The CDR3 length is 13 residues. CDR1 is SGDLS, CDR2 YYNGEE, per germline. Together with reference TRBV9 and TRBJ1-3, the CDR3 gives the full variable domain: DSGVTQTPKHLITATGQRVTLRCSPRSGDLSVYWYQQSLDQGLQFLIQYYNGEERAKGNILERFSAQQFPDLHSELNLSSLELGDSALYFCASTTTSGNTIYFGEGSWLTVV.

The genes are TRBV11-2 and TRBJ2-7; no firm D call. Trimming removed 1 base from V and 1 base from J, with 8 bases in between. Germline lookup yields CDR1 SGHAT and CDR2 FQNNGV. The CDR3 totals 14 residues. CDR3 protein: CASSLAVLSYEQYF. The CDR3, as DNA: TGTGCCAGCAGCTTAGCCGTATTATCCTACGAGCAGTACTTC.

The chain carries TRBV2 and TRBJ2-7; D possibly corresponds to TRBD2 (5 bases). Trimming removed 3 bases at V and 3 bases at J, with 6 bases between. Germline V gene data show CDR1 as SNHLY and CDR2 as FYNNEI. This CDR3 has 12 residues. The chain's CDR3 is CASSDEGYEQYF. The CDR3 region has the DNA TGTGCCAGCAGTGATGAGGGCTACGAGCAGTACTTC.

The CDR3, as DNA: TGTGCCAGCAGCTCCTTTGGAACGGGAGGGGAATCTGGGGAGCTGTTTTTT. Translating gives CASSSFGTGGESGELFF. The chain employs TRBV11-3 and TRBJ2-2, with 8 bases lining up with TRBD2. V was clipped by 4 bases and J by 8 bases; unmatched bases: 15. The CDR3 covers 17 residues. Germline V gene data show CDR1 as SGHNT and CDR2 as YENEEA.

The rearrangement links TRBV2 to TRBJ2-1, with 10 bases aligning to TRBD2. Germline trimming cut 6 bases from V and 4 bases from J; bases unmatched to any gene: 9. Germline loops: CDR1 SNHLY, CDR2 FYNNEI. This CDR3 comprises 16 residues. CDR3 region: CASSSSGSYSYNEQFF. The CDR3 nucleotides read TGTGCCAGCAGCTCTAGCGGGAGCTACTCGTACAATGAGCAGTTCTTC.